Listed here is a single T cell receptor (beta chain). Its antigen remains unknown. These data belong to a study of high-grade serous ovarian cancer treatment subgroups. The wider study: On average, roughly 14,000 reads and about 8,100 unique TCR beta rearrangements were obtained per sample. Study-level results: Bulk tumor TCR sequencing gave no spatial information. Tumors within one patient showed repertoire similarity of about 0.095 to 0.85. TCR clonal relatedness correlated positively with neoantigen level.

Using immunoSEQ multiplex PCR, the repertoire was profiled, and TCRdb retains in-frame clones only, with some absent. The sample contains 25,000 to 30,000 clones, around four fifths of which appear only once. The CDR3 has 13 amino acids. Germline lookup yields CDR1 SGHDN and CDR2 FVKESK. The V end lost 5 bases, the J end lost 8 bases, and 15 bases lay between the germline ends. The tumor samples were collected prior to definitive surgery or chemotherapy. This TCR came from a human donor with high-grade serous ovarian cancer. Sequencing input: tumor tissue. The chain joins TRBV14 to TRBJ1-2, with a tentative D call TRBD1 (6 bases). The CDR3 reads CASSSIRGLGYTF. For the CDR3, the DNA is TGTGCCAGCAGCAGTATCAGGGGCTTAGGCTACACCTTC.